The 10 T cell receptor beta chains given below trace back to one sample, sequenced in a study of shared clonotypes between healthy human individuals. Data came from immunoSEQ multiplex PCR; TCRdb stores just in-frame clones and leaves some out. The sample has more than 850,000 clones, approximately 80% seen once. The sample comprised memory CD4+ T cells from PBMCs. The subset denotes: CD45RA-negative fraction. The receptors derive from a man aged 18 to 30 in good health. Some clones in this sample may be carry-over from other donors' samples.

The J gene is TRBJ1-2, the V gene TRBV28, with 7 bases that match TRBD1. The length of the CDR3 is 15 residues. CDR1 is MDHEN and CDR2 is SYDVKM in the germline V gene. The V segment lost 6 bases and the J segment 2 bases; nucleotides outside the gene matches: 9. The CDR3 coding sequence is TGTGCCAGCAGCTCCGGGGGACAGATGAACTATGGCTACACCTTC. It translates to CASSSGGQMNYGYTF.

The CDR3: CASSLTGVSNYGYTF. The CDR3 DNA reads TGTGCCAGCAGCCTAACGGGGGTGTCTAACTATGGCTACACCTTC. This rearrangement joins TRBV5-6 to TRBJ1-2; D is perhaps TRBD1 (5 bases). The germline V and J ends were trimmed by 4 bases and 0 bases, with 13 bases remaining between them. The CDR3 is made up of 15 amino acids. Germline V CDR1 and CDR2: SGHDT, YYEEEE.

The chain joins TRBV9 to TRBJ2-3; TRBD1 might be the D (5 bases). There are 15 residues in the CDR3. V lost 3 bases and J lost 2, with 13 bases in between. Germline CDR1 SGDLS, CDR2 YYNGEE. The CDR3 DNA follows: TGTGCCAGCAGCGCCCGGACACAATACACAGATACGCAGTATTTT. Translation gives CASSARTQYTDTQYF. Full variable domain (rest looked up from reference TRBV9 and TRBJ2-3): DSGVTQTPKHLITATGQRVTLRCSPRSGDLSVYWYQQSLDQGLQFLIQYYNGEERAKGNILERFSAQQFPDLHSELNLSSLELGDSALYFCASSARTQYTDTQYFGPGTRLTVL.

Only one count was recorded for this clone. This chain joins TRBV4-2 and TRBJ2-1, with D unresolved. Germline V gene data show CDR1 as LGHNA and CDR2 as YNFKEQ. There are 11 residues in the CDR3. V was clipped by 1 base and J by 10 bases, with 5 bases between them. CDR3 sequence: CASSQAVEQFF. As DNA, the CDR3 is TGTGCCAGCAGCCAAGCGGTCGAGCAGTTCTTC.

This clone has just a few counts. V gene TRBV7-2 combines with J gene TRBJ2-5; TRBD1 matches at 8 bases. V shed 5 bases and J 6 bases; nucleotides not matched to a gene: 8. Germline values: CDR1 SGHTA, CDR2 FQGNSA. This CDR3 is built from 14 residues. CDR3 nucleotide sequence: TGTGCCAGCAGCCGTGAGGGCAGGGGGCAGACCCAGTACTTC. This gives the protein CASSREGRGQTQYF. Filled out from reference TRBV7-2 and TRBJ2-5, the complete variable domain reads GAGVSQSPSNKVTEKGKDVELRCDPISGHTALYWYRQSLGQGLEFLIYFQGNSAPDKSGLPSDRFSAERTGGSVSTLTIQRTQQEDSAVYLCASSREGRGQTQYFGPGTRLLVL.

The gene calls are TRBV6-6 and TRBJ2-1, with 9 bases fitting TRBD1. Germline-derived CDR1 and CDR2 are MNHNY and SVGAGI (reference sequence). The V and J ends lost 5 bases and 1 base, in that order; junction bases with no gene match: 3. The CDR3 runs to 15 residues. CDR3 coding DNA: TGTGCCAGCAGTGGGACAGGGTTGTCCTACAATGAGCAGTTCTTC. Amino acids: CASSGTGLSYNEQFF.

This chain connects TRBV5-1 to TRBJ2-7; D perhaps matches TRBD2 (6 bases). Germline V gene sequence: CDR1 SGHRS, CDR2 YFSETQ. The V end was cut by 0 bases, the J end by 3 bases, with 13 bases between. The CDR3 loop spans 15 amino acids. The chain's CDR3 is CASSLGLGGDYEQYF. CDR3 nucleotide sequence: TGCGCCAGCAGCTTGGGCCTCGGCGGGGACTACGAGCAGTACTTC. Complete variable domain (other parts from reference TRBV5-1 and TRBJ2-7): KAGVTQTPRYLIKTRGQQVTLSCSPISGHRSVSWYQQTPGQGLQFLFEYFSETQRNKGNFPGRFSGRQFSNSRSEMNVSTLELGDSALYLCASSLGLGGDYEQYFGPGTRLTVT.

The chain employs TRBV5-1 and TRBJ2-2; D unclear. CDR3 length equals 14 residues. V lost 4 bases and J 4 bases, leaving 11 bases between the germline ends. CDR1 is SGHRS, CDR2 YFSETQ, per germline. The CDR3 DNA reads TGCGCCAGCAGCCCGACCGACACCACCGGGGAGCTGTTTTTT. Translated, it gives CASSPTDTTGELFF.

This clone was counted only a few times. The gene calls are TRBV4-2 and TRBJ2-6; the match to TRBD1 covers 9 bases. This CDR3 region has 17 residues. Germline CDR1 LGHNA, CDR2 YNFKEQ. The V and J ends lost 4 bases and 4 bases, in that order; junction bases with no gene match: 8. The CDR3 nucleotides are TGTGCCAGCAGCCCGACACAGGGGGCGCGGGGGGCCAACGTCCTGACTTTC. Translation: CASSPTQGARGANVLTF.

This clone was observed a single time. CDR3 amino acids: CASSGVRPTGELFF. The CDR3 DNA reads as TGCGCCAGCAGCGGGGTTAGGCCTACCGGGGAGCTGTTTTTT. The rearrangement links TRBV5-1 to TRBJ2-2, with D uncertain. Per germline, CDR1 SGHRS and CDR2 YFSETQ. This CDR3 has 14 amino acids. Trimming cost V 4 bases and J 5 bases, with 12 bases left between them.